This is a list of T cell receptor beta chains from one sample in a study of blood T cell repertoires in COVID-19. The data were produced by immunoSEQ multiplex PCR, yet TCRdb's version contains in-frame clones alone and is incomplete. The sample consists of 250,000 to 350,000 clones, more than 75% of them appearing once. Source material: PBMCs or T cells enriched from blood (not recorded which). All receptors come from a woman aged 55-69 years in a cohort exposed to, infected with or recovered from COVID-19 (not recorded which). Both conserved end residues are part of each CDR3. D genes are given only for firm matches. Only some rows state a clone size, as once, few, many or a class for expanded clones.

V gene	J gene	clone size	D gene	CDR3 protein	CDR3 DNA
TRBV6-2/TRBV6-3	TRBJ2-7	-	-	CASSLDPRDYEQYF	TGTGCCAGCAGCCTTGATCCCAGGGACTACGAGCAGTACTTC
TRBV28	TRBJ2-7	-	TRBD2	CASSWVSGTYEQYF	TGTGCCAGCAGTTGGGTTAGCGGGACCTACGAGCAGTACTTC
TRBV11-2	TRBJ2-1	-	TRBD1	CASSLANRGNEQFF	TGTGCCAGCAGCTTAGCTAACAGGGGCAATGAGCAGTTCTTC
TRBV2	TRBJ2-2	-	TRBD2	CASEGTSGLSNTGELFF	TGTGCCAGCGAAGGGACTAGCGGATTATCGAACACCGGGGAGCTGTTTTTT
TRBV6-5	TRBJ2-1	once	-	CASIGNEQFF	TGTGCCAGCATCGGCAATGAGCAGTTCTTC
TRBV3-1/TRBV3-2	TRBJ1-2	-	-	CASSQESGGYTF	TGTGCCAGCAGCCAAGAATCGGGAGGCTACACCTTC
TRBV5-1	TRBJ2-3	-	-	CASSLNTAADTQYF	TGCGCCAGCAGCTTAAATACGGCGGCAGATACGCAGTATTTT
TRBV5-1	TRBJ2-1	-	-	CASSLAGAGDEQFF	TGCGCCAGCAGCTTGGCAGGGGCTGGCGATGAGCAGTTCTTC
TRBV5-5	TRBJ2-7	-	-	CASSPSPDRYEQYF	TGTGCCAGCAGCCCCTCCCCCGACAGATACGAGCAGTACTTC
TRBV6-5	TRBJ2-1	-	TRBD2	CASSFRGGPVNEQFF	TGTGCCAGCAGTTTTCGGGGGGGGCCCGTTAATGAGCAGTTCTTC
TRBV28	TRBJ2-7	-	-	CASRVRREAQYF	TGTGCCAGCAGAGTCAGGAGGGAAGCGCAGTACTTC
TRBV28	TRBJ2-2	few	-	CASTPGGADTGELFF	TGTGCCAGCACTCCTGGAGGCGCTGACACCGGGGAGCTGTTTTTT
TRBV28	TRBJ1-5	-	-	CASSIRDNSNQPQHF	TGTGCCAGCAGTATCCGGGACAATAGCAATCAGCCCCAGCATTTT
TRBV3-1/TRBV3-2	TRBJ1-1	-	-	CASSQARDIGAEAFF	TGTGCCAGCAGCCAAGCCCGGGACATCGGGGCTGAAGCTTTCTTT
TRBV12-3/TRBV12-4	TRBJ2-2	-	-	CASSLISTGELFF	TGTGCCAGCAGTTTAATTTCAACCGGGGAGCTGTTTTTT
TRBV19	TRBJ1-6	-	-	CASSIGSGSPLHF	TGTGCCAGTAGTATAGGTTCAGGATCACCCCTCCACTTT
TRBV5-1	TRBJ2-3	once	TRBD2	CASSFTSGRANPTQGTQYF	TGCGCCAGCAGCTTCACTAGCGGGAGGGCCAATCCCACACAAGGTACGCAGTATTTT